This paragraph reports one T cell receptor beta chain. The data were taken from a study of T cell responses to AZD1222 COVID-19 vaccine. The V end was cut by 10 bases, the J end by 7 bases, with 23 bases between. The CDR3 totals 15 residues. The V gene's germline CDR1 is LNHDA and CDR2 SQIVND (reference sequence). Profiled with immunoSEQ multiplex PCR; TCRdb holds only in-frame clones, not every one. Here the sample spans around 110,000 clones, 70% to 90% being singletons. The chain combines TRBV19 with TRBJ1-5; D possibly corresponds to TRBD1 (6 bases). This clonotype was obtained from an adult who received the AZD1222 COVID-19 vaccine. The sample here was peripheral blood, taken 28 days after the second AZD1222 dose. The CDR3, as DNA: TGTGCCACCGGGGGCTCACAGGGTACAGGGCAGCCCCAGCATTTT. Its protein product is CATGGSQGTGQPQHF.